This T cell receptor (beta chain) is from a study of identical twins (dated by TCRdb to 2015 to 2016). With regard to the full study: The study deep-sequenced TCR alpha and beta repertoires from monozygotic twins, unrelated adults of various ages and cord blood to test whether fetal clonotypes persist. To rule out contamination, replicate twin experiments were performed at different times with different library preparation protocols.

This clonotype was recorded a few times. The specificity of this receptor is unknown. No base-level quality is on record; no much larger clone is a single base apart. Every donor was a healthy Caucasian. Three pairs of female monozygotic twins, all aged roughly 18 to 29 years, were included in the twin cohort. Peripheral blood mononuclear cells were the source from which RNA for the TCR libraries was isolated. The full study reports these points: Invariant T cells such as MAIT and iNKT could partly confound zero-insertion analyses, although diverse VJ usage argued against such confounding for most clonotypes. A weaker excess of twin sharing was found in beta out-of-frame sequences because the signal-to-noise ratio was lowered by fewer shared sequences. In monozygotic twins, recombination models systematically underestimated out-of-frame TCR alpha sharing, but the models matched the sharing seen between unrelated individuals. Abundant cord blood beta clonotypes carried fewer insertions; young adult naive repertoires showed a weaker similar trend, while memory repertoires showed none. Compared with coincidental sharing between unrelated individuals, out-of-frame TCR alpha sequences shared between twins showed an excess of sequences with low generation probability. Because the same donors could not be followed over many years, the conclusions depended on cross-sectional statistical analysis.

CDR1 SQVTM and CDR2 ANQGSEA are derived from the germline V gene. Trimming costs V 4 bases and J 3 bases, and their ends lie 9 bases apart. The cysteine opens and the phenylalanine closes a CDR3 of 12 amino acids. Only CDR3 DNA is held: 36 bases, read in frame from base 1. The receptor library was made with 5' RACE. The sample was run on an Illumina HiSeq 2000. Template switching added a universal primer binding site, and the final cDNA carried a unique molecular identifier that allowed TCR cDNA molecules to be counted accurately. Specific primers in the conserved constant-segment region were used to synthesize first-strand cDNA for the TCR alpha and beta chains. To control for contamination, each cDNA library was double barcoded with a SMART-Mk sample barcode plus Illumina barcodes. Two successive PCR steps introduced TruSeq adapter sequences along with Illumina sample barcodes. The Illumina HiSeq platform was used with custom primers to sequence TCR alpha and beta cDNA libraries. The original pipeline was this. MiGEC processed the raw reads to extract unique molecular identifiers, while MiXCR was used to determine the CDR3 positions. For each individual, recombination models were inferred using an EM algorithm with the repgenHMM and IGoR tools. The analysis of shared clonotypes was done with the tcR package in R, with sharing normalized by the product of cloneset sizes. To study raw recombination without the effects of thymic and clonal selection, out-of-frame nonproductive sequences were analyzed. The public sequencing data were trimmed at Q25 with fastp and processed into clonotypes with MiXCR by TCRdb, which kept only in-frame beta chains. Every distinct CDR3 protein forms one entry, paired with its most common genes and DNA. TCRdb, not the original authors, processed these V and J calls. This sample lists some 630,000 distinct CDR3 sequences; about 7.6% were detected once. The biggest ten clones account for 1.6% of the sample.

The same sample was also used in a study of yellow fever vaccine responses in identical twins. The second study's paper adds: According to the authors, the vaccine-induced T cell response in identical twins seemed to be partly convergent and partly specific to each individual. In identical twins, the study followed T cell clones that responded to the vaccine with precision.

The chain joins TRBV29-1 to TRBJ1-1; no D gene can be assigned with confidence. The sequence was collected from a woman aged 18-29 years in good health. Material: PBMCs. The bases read TGCAGCGTTGCAACGAGGGACACTGAAGCTTTCTTT. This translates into CSVATRDTEAFF.